The T cell receptor (beta chain) under discussion was sequenced for a study of T-cell reconstitution after alpha-beta-depleted transplantation in children. There are a few counts of this clonotype. The antigen is unknown. Unique molecular identifiers were incorporated into the prepared TCRbeta library. Via MiXCR, TCRdb re-called the PCR reads, giving one row per CDR3 protein. The data show some 440,000 distinct CDR3 sequences, around 16% seen once. The study's findings and limits: The study reportedly traced alpha-beta T cells about two months after transplant to several hundred expanded graft clones. The main origin of T-cell counts and diversity one year after transplant was newly produced T cells. For some patients, TCRbeta diversity was high at day 60 because of recipient T cells and thymic progenitors that survived.

The CDR3 extends over 15 amino acids. Germline CDR1 and CDR2: SEHNR and FQNEAQ (reference sequence). V was clipped by 6 bases and J by 6 bases, with 18 bases between them. Source: PBMCs, mostly from graft donor cells, taken 360 days after TCRalphabeta/CD19-depleted stem cell transplant. The chain uses TRBV7-9 and TRBJ2-1; possibly TRBD1 for D (5 bases). This sequence originates from a boy in the first two years of life who had a stem cell transplant for Wiskott-Aldrich syndrome, so the T cells may come from the graft donor. For the CDR3, the DNA is TGTGCCAGCAGTCCCAATTTCTCCAGGGCCAATGAGCAGTTCTTC. This encodes CASSPNFSRANEQFF.